Sequencing of this T cell receptor beta chain was carried out in a study of T-cell reconstitution after alpha-beta-depleted transplantation in children. General study results and limits: After transplant, at about two months, alpha-beta T cells were reportedly derived from several hundred expanded graft clones.

This CDR3 spans 18 amino acids. Germline V gene data show CDR1 as KGHDR and CDR2 as SFDVKD. J was trimmed by 1 base and V by 4 bases; bases with no gene match: 9. This clonotype was found a few times. What it recognizes is unknown. For TCRbeta, the library was prepared with unique molecular identifiers. TCRdb itself ran the PCR reads through MiXCR, one entry per CDR3 protein. The table lists hundreds of thousands of distinct CDR3 sequences, roughly 13% of them singletons. This receptor was taken from a male patient younger than 18 who had a stem cell transplant for acute myeloid leukemia, so the T cells may come from the graft donor. This sequence joins TRBV24-1 and TRBJ2-6; 7 nucleotides match TRBD1. The sequences come from PBMCs, mostly from graft donor cells, collected 360 days after TCRalphabeta/CD19-depleted stem cell transplant. In DNA form, the CDR3 reads TGTGCCACCAGTGACCGGGACAGCTCTCGGTCTGGGGCCAACGTCCTGACTTTC. Its protein product is CATSDRDSSRSGANVLTF.